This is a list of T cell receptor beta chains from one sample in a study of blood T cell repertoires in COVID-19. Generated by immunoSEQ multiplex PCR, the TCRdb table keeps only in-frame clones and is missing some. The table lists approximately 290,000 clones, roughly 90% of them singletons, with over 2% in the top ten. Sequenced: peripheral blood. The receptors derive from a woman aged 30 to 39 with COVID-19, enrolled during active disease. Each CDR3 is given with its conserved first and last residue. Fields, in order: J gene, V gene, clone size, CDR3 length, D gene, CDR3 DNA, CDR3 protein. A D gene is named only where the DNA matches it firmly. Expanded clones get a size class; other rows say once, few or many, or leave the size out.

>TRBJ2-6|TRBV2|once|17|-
TGTGCCAGCAGTCAACTAACTAACCCAGCTGGGGCCAACGTCCTGACTTTC
CASSQLTNPAGANVLTF
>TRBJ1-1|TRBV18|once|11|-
TGTGCCAGCTCACCCAGTTCCAAAGCTTTCTTT
CASSPSSKAFF
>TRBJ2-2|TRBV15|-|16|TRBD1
TGTGCCACCAGCAAATCCGGGACAGGGAGGACCGGGGAGCTGTTTTTT
CATSKSGTGRTGELFF
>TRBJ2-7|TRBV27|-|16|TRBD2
TGTGCCAGCAGTTTCTTTGGACTACTAGCGAGAAACGAGCAGTACTTC
CASSFFGLLARNEQYF
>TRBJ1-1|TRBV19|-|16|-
TGTGCCAGTAATCAGGGTGAACAGCGTGGGGACACTGAAGCTTTCTTT
CASNQGEQRGDTEAFF
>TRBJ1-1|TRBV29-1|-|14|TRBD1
TGCAGCGCCCCGGTGGGACAGGGGCACACTGAAGCTTTCTTT
CSAPVGQGHTEAFF
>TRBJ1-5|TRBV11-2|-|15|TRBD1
TGTGCCAGCAGCTTAGAAGGGACAGGGTATGAGCCCCAGCATTTT
CASSLEGTGYEPQHF
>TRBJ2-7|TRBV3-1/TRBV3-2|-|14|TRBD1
TGTGCCAGCAGCCTTGGACAGGGATCCTACGAGCAGTACTTC
CASSLGQGSYEQYF
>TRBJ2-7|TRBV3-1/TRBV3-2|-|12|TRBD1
TGTGCCAGCCAAGGGGGCTTCTACGAGCAGTACTTC
CASQGGFYEQYF
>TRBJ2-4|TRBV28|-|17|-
TGTGCCAGCAGTCCTCTAACAGGGCCCCCTTTTGAAAACATTCAGTACTTC
CASSPLTGPPFENIQYF
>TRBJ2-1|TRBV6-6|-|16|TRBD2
TGTGCCAGCACCAAAGGGACTAGCGGAGAGGGTAATGAGCAGTTCTTC
CASTKGTSGEGNEQFF
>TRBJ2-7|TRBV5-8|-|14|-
TGTGCCAGCAGCTTGTATCGGGGGTCCTACGAGCAGTACTTC
CASSLYRGSYEQYF
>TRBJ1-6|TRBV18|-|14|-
TGTGCCAGCTCACTCGGGACTGATAATTCACCCCTCCACTTT
CASSLGTDNSPLHF
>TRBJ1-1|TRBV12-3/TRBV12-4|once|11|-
TGTGCCAGCAGTTTGTATACTGAAGCTTTCTTT
CASSLYTEAFF
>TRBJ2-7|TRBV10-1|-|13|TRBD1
TGCGCCAGCAGTGCGAGGACAGGGGGCGAGCAGTACTTC
CASSARTGGEQYF
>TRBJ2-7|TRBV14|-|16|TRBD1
TGTGCCAGCAGCCTCACCTACGGGACAGGTTCCTACGAGCAGTACTTC
CASSLTYGTGSYEQYF
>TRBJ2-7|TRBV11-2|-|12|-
TGTGCCAGCAGCTTGGGCCCCCTCGAGCAGTACTTC
CASSLGPLEQYF